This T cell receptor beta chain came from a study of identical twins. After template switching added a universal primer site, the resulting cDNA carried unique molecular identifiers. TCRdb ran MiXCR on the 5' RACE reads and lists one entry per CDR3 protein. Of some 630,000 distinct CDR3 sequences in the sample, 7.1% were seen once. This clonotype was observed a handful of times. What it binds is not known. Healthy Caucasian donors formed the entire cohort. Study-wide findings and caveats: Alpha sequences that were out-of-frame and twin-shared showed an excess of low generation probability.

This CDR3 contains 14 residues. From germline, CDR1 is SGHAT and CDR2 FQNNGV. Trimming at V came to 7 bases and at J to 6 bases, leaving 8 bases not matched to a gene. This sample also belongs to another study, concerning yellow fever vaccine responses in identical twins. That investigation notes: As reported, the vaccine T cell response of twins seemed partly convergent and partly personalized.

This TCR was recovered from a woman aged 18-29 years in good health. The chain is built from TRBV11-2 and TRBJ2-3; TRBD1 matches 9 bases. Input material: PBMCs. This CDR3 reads CASTLGQGWDTQYF. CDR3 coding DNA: TGTGCCAGCACCCTGGGACAGGGATGGGATACGCAGTATTTT.